What follows describes a single TCR beta chain. V gave up 4 bases and J gave up 4 bases, with 23 bases separating them. The V gene's germline CDR1 is SGHNT and CDR2 YYREEE (reference sequence). This CDR3 is built from 17 residues. The sample originates from a study of cytotoxic CD8 clonotypes in ibrutinib-treated CLL. Sequencing used immunoSEQ multiplex PCR; TCRdb keeps in-frame clones, though not all of them. The sample contains approximately 100,000 clones, 45% to 65% of which appear only once. The material was PBMCs, obtained after 24 months of ibrutinib treatment. The TCR sequence derives from a human donor with chronic lymphocytic leukemia. This chain joins TRBV5-4 and TRBJ1-1; no reliable D call. The CDR3 sequence is CASSADPSDERFTEAFF. CDR3 coding DNA: TGTGCCAGCAGCGCGGATCCGTCTGACGAACGCTTCACTGAAGCTTTCTTT. Full variable domain (remainder filled in from reference TRBV5-4 and TRBJ1-1): ETGVTQSPTHLIKTRGQQVTLRCSSQSGHNTVSWYQQALGQGPQFIFQYYREEENGRGNFPPRFSGLQFPNYSSELNVNALELDDSALYLCASSADPSDERFTEAFFGQGTRLTVV.